This T cell receptor (beta chain) appears in the sequencing data of a study of cytomegalovirus exposure and HLA in healthy donors. The CDR3 runs to 17 residues. Germline V gives CDR1 WNHNN, CDR2 SYGVQD (reference sequence). V shed 3 bases and J 0 bases; nucleotides not matched to a gene: 7. It was with 60 Vbeta and 13 Jbeta primers that the PCR ran. The method was immunoSEQ multiplex PCR; TCRdb's version includes in-frame clones alone and lacks a portion of them. The sample yields 150,000 to 200,000 clones, less than 85% seen once. The J gene is TRBJ2-2, the V gene TRBV10-1, with TRBD1 matching over 7 bases. Sequencing was done on a sample of PBMCs. The clonotype originates from a male donor in good health and CMV-seronegative. The chain's CDR3 is CASSDSRTGANTGELFF. The CDR3 bases are TGCGCCAGCAGTGATTCCCGGACAGGCGCGAACACCGGGGAGCTGTTTTTT.